The clone carrying this T cell receptor beta chain was observed a few times. The antigen remains unidentified. This entry is derived from a study of blood T cells in healthy people across ages. Regarding the study as a whole: Diversity of TCR beta per million T cells declined in a roughly linear way with age.

Primed by a sample-barcoded 5' primer and a J-beta primer mix, a second PCR proceeded for 7 to 11 cycles. TCRdb reprocessed the 5' RACE reads via MiXCR and lists one record per CDR3 protein. The table shows around 800,000 distinct CDR3 sequences, with roughly 26% occurring only once. These same records also appear under a second study, on T cells of mothers and their children. In that study: Over 9 million TCR beta CDR3 reads were obtained from each mother, and about 3 million from each child. Persisting microchimeric T cell clones went undetected.

Sequencing was carried out using blood. This TCR was recovered from a boy aged 5-17 years in good health.

DNA of the CDR3: TGCAGTGCTAGAGGCCAGACTCCGAGGATTTATAATTCACCCCTCCACTTT. It specifies CSARGQTPRIYNSPLHF. The chain is built from TRBV20-1 and TRBJ1-6; the D is unclear. This CDR3 has 17 residues. The germline gives CDR1 DFQATT, CDR2 SNEGSKA (reference sequence). Trimming left V 1 base short and J 4 bases short, with 17 bases between.